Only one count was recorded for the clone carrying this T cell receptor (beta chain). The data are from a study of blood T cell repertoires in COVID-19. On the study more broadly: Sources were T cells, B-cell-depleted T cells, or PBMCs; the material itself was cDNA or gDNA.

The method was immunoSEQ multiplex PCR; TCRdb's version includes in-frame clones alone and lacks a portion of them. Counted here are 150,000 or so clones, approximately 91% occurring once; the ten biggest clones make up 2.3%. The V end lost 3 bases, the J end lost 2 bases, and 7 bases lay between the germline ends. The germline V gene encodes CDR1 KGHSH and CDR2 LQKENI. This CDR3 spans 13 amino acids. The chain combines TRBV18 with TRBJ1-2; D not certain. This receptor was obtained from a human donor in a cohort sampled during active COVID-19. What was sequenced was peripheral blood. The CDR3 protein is CASSPGPNYGYTF. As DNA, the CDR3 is TGTGCCAGCTCACCGGGCCCAAACTATGGCTACACCTTC.